This TCR beta chain was identified during a study of human T cells and chemical hapten exposure. Study context: On the upper back, patch tests were applied with 0.01% DPC and read at 6 days.

Regarding the study as a whole: Expanded TCRs made up significantly more big CDR3 similarity clusters than controls did.

This clonotype was counted many times. What it recognizes is unknown. Within the library, unique molecular identifiers were attached to each individual cDNA molecule. TCRdb called the RACE reads again in MiXCR, with one record for every CDR3 protein. The sample carries about 49,000 distinct CDR3 sequences, around a tenth recorded once. Time point reported: patch test 1, 2 weeks after DPC sensitization. Treatment of the sample: therapeutic diphenylcyclopropenone sensitization with weekly scalp DPC. The CDR3 sequence is 13 residues long. Trimming pared 3 bases from V and 2 bases from J, leaving 7 bases between. Germline CDR1 and CDR2: MNHEY and SVGEGT.

The sequence was collected from a woman aged 50 to 65 with alopecia areata. Some clones in this sample may be carry-over from other donors' samples. The rearrangement uses TRBV6-2 or TRBV6-3 and TRBJ1-1, with D hard to call. The specimen comprised whole blood, sampled in connection with sensitization to the hapten diphenylcyclopropenone (DPC). The CDR3 region is CASSYHTNTEAFF. The CDR3 coding sequence is TGTGCCAGCAGTTATCACACTAACACTGAAGCTTTCTTT.